This TCR beta chain comes out of a study of control samples from healthy donors and cancer patients. From germline, CDR1 is SGHRS and CDR2 YFSETQ. V trimming: 4 bases; J trimming: 8 bases; junction bases outside the gene matches: 7. The CDR3 consists of 15 residues. This table comes from immunoSEQ multiplex PCR, and its TCRdb copy is limited to in-frame clones, with some not included. The sample records about 130,000 clones, about nine tenths being singletons. The sample holds a few counts of this clone. The chain couples TRBV5-1 to TRBJ1-4; 11 bases agree with TRBD1. The sequenced sample was blood. The receptor was derived from a man aged 40-49 years in good health. The CDR3 DNA is TGCGCCAGCAGCGACCCGGGACAGGGGGACGAAAAACTGTTTTTT. Residues: CASSDPGQGDEKLFF.